The sample holds a few counts of the clone carrying this T cell receptor beta chain. Its specificity is not known. These data are taken from a study of a mutant IDH1 vaccine in newly diagnosed glioma. Germline V gene data show CDR1 as LNHDA and CDR2 as SQIVND (reference sequence). The CDR3 runs 14 residues. The V and J ends lost 10 bases and 5 bases, in that order; junction bases with no gene match: 9. Time point meaning: week 5, during vaccination. Alongside topical imiquimod, each dose of vaccine comprised 300 ug of mutant IDH1 20-mer peptide. Assay used: immunoSEQ multiplex PCR; TCRdb lists only in-frame clones, some missing. This sample has over 30,000 clones; about 56% occur once, and the top ten carry approximately 10%.

This clonotype was sampled from a woman in her late teens or twenties with glioma. Sequences were derived from PBMCs, sampled from a glioma patient whose treatment included an IDH1 peptide vaccine. The chain has TRBV19 and TRBJ2-2, with 8 bases lining up with TRBD1. This CDR3 is CATKQDRVTGELFF. CDR3 in DNA: TGTGCCACCAAACAGGACAGGGTAACCGGGGAGCTGTTTTTT.